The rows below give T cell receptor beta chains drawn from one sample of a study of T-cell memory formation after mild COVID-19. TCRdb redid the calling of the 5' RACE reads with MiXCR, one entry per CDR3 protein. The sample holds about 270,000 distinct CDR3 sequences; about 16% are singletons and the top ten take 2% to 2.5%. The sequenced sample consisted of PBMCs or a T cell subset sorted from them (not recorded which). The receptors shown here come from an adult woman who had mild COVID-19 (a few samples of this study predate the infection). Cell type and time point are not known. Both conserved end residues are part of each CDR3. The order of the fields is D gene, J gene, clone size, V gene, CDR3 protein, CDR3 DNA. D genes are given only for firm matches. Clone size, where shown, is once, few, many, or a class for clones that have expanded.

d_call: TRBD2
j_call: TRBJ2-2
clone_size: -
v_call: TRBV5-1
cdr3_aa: CASSWGNSGTSGNTGELFF
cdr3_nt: TGCGCCAGCAGCTGGGGGAACTCCGGGACTAGCGGGAACACCGGGGAGCTGTTTTTT

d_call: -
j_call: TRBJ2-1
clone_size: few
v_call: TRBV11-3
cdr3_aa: CASSLGQVGNNEQFF
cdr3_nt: TGTGCCAGCAGCTTAGGCCAGGTCGGGAACAATGAGCAGTTCTTC

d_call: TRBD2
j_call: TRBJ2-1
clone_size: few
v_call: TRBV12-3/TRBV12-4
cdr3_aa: CASSPGTIYNEQFF
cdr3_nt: TGTGCCAGCAGTCCCGGGACTATATACAATGAGCAGTTCTTC

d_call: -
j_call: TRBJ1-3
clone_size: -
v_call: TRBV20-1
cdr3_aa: CSAASGNTIYF
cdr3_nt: TGCAGTGCCGCATCTGGAAACACCATATATTTT

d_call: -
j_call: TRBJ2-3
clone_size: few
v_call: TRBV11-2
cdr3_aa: CASSLGQMSGSRTDTQYF
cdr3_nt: TGTGCCAGCAGCTTAGGGCAAATGTCAGGGAGCAGGACAGATACGCAGTATTTT

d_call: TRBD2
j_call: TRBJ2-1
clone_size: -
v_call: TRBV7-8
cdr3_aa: CASSFRTSGNNEQFF
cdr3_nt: TGTGCCAGCAGCTTTAGGACTAGCGGGAACAATGAGCAGTTCTTC

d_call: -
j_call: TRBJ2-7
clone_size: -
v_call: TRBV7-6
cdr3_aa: CASSPTGRAYEQYF
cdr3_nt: TGTGCCAGCAGTCCTACTGGCAGGGCCTACGAGCAGTACTTC

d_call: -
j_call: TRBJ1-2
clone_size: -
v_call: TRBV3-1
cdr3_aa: CASSPQGSNYGYTF
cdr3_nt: TGTGCCAGCAGCCCCCAGGGATCCAACTATGGCTACACCTTC

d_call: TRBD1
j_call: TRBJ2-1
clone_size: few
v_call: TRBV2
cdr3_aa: CASSSGQGKIHEQFF
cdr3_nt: TGTGCCAGCAGCAGCGGACAGGGGAAGATACATGAGCAGTTCTTC

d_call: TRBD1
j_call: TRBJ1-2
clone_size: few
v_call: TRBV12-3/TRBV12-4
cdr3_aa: CASSPGTGSGYTF
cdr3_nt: TGTGCCAGCAGCCCCGGGACAGGGAGTGGCTACACCTTC

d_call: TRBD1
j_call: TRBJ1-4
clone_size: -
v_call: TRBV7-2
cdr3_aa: CASSLVGTANEKLFF
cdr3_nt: TGTGCCAGCAGCTTAGTCGGGACAGCGAATGAAAAACTGTTTTTT

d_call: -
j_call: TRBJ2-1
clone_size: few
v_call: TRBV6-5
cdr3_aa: CASSLAGQIFNEQFF
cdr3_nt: TGTGCCAGCAGTTTGGCGGGACAGATATTCAATGAGCAGTTCTTC

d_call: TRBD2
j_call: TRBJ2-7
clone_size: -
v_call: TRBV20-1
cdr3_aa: CSARDLRAGDDEQYF
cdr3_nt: TGCAGTGCTAGAGATCTCCGAGCGGGAGATGACGAGCAGTACTTC

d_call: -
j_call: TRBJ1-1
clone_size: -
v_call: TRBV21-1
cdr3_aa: CASSKDEVDYWGAFF
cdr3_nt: TGTGCCAGCAGCAAAGATGAAGTAGACTACTGGGGAGCTTTCTTT

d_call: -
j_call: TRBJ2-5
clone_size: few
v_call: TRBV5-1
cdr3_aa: CASRFGVGEETQYF
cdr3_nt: TGCGCCAGCAGATTTGGAGTAGGGGAAGAGACCCAGTACTTC

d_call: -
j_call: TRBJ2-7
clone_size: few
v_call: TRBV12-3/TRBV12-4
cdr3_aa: CASSLRAETYEQYF
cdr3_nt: TGTGCCAGCAGTTTAAGGGCGGAAACTTACGAGCAGTACTTC

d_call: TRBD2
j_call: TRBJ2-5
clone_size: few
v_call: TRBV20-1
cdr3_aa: CSARSGGAGETQYF
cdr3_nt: TGCAGTGCTCGGAGCGGGGGGGCGGGTGAGACCCAGTACTTC

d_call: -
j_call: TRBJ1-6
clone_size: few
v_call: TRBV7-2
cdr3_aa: CASSLVSSPLHF
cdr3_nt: TGTGCCAGCAGCTTAGTTAGTTCACCCCTCCACTTT

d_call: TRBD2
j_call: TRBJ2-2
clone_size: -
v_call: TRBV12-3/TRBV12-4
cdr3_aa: CASSILATGELFF
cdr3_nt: TGTGCCAGCAGCATACTAGCGACCGGGGAGCTGTTTTTT

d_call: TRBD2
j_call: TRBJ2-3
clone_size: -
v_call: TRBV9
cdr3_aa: CASSVARDSGLAGAPDTQYF
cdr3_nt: TGTGCCAGCAGCGTAGCCAGGGATTCGGGACTAGCGGGGGCACCAGATACGCAGTATTTT

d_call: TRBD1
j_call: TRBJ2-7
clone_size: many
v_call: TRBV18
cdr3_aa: CASDGTGLYEQYF
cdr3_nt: TGTGCCAGCGATGGGACAGGCCTCTACGAGCAGTACTTC

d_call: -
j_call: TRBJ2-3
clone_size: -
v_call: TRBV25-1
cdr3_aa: CASKYSLTDTQYF
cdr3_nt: TGTGCCAGCAAGTACAGCCTCACAGATACGCAGTATTTT

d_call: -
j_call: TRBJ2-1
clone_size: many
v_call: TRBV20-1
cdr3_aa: CSAPTEPTKNNEQFF
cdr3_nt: TGCAGTGCTCCTACGGAGCCCACGAAAAACAATGAGCAGTTCTTC

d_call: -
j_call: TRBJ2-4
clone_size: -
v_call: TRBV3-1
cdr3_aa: CASSHSGAGFENIQYF
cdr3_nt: TGTGCCAGCAGCCACTCGGGAGCGGGTTTTGAAAACATTCAGTACTTC

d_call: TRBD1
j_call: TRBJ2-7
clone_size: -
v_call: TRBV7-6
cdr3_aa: CASSPGTVNYEQYF
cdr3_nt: TGTGCCAGCAGCCCCGGGACAGTAAATTACGAGCAGTACTTC

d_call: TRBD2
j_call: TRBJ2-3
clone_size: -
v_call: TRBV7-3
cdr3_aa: CASSRKIGLAGSTDTQYF
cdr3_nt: TGTGCCAGCAGCCGGAAAATAGGACTAGCGGGAAGCACAGATACGCAGTATTTT

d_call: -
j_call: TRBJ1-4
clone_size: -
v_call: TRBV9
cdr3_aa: CASSREGGLGEKLFF
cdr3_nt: TGTGCCAGCAGCCGCGAAGGGGGGCTGGGAGAAAAACTGTTTTTT

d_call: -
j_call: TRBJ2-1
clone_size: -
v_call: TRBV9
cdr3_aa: CASSGPARRAEQFF
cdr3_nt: TGTGCCAGCAGCGGCCCCGCCAGGCGGGCCGAGCAGTTCTTC

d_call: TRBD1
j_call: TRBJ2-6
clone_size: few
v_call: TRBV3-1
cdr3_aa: CASSPWTGRPAGANVLTF
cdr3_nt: TGTGCCAGCAGCCCATGGACAGGGAGGCCGGCTGGGGCCAACGTCCTGACTTTC

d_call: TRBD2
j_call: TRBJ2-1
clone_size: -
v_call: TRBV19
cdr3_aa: CASSPIGLAGVSYNEQFF
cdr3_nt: TGTGCCAGTAGTCCGATTGGACTAGCGGGAGTCTCCTACAATGAGCAGTTCTTC

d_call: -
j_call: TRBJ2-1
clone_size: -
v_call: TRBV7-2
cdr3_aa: CASSFSAPRGVYNEQFF
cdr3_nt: TGTGCCAGCAGCTTCTCTGCGCCGAGGGGAGTCTACAATGAGCAGTTCTTC

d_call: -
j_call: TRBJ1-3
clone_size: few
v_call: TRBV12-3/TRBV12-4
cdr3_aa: CASGSLSGNTIYF
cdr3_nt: TGTGCCAGCGGCAGCCTATCTGGAAACACCATATATTTT

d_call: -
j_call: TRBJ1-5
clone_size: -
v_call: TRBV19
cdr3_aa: CASSRHWVNQPQHF
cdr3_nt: TGTGCCAGTAGTCGACATTGGGTGAATCAGCCCCAGCATTTT

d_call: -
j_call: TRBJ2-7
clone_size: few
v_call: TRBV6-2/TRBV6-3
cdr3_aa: CASTYSRTYEQYF
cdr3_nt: TGTGCCAGCACCTACTCGCGAACCTACGAGCAGTACTTC

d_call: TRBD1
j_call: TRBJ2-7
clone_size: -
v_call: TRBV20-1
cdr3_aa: CSAIFRTGRTKYF
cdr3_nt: TGCAGTGCCATCTTCAGGACAGGGCGCACCAAGTACTTC

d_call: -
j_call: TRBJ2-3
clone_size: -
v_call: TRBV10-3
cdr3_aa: CAISVEPNTDTQYF
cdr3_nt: TGTGCCATCAGTGTCGAACCGAACACAGATACGCAGTATTTT

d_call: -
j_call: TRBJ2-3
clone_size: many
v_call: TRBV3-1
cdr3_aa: CASSQGGKDTQYF
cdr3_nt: TGTGCCAGCAGCCAAGGAGGGAAAGATACGCAGTATTTT

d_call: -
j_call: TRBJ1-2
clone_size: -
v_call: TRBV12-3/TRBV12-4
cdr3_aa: CASSLGVGRDHGYTF
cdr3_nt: TGTGCCAGCAGTTTGGGTGTGGGCAGGGACCATGGCTACACCTTC

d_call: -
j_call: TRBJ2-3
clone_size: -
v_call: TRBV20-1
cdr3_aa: CSARNRDTFSTDTQYF
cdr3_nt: TGCAGTGCTAGGAATAGGGACACCTTTAGCACAGATACGCAGTATTTT

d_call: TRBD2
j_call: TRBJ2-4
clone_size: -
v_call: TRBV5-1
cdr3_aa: CASSLLAGGPGKNIQYF
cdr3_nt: TGCGCCAGCAGCTTGCTGGCGGGGGGGCCTGGCAAAAACATTCAGTACTTC

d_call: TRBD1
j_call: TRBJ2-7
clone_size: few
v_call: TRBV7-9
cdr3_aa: CASSSRTGGTSYEQYF
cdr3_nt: TGTGCCAGCAGCTCACGGACAGGGGGTACCTCCTACGAGCAGTACTTC

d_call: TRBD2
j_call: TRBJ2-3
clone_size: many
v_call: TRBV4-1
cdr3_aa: CASSQPSGAGTDTQYF
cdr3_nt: TGCGCCAGCAGCCAACCTAGCGGGGCTGGCACAGATACGCAGTATTTT

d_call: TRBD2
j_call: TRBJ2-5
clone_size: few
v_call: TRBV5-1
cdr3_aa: CASSLGSTFLSSSRRGQETQYF
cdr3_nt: TGCGCCAGCAGCTTGGGGAGTACTTTCCTCTCATCATCCCGGCGGGGGCAAGAGACCCAGTACTTC

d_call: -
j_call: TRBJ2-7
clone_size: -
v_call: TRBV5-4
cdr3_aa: CASSAEKTPSDEQYF
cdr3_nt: TGTGCCAGCAGCGCGGAAAAGACCCCGTCCGACGAGCAGTACTTC

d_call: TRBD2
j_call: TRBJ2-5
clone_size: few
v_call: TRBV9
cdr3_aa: CASSVGLAGETQYF
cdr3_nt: TGTGCCAGCAGCGTAGGGCTAGCGGGAGAGACCCAGTACTTC

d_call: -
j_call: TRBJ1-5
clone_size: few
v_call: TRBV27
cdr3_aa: CASSLGPHQPQHF
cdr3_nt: TGTGCCAGCAGTCTCGGGCCCCATCAGCCCCAGCATTTT

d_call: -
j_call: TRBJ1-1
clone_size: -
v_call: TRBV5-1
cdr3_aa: CASSLGQDSEAFF
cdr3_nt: TGCGCCAGCAGCTTGGGGCAGGACAGCGAAGCTTTCTTT

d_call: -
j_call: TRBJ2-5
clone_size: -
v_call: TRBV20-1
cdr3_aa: CSARDVPMSRLQETQYF
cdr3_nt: TGCAGTGCTAGAGATGTCCCGATGTCGCGACTACAAGAGACCCAGTACTTC

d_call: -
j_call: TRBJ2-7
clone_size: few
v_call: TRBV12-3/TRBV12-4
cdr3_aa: CASSPRAYEQYF
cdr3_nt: TGTGCCAGCAGTCCCCGGGCCTACGAGCAGTACTTC

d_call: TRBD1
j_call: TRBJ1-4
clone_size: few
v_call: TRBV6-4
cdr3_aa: CASSPKGAVGEKLFF
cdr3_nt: TGTGCCAGCAGTCCCAAGGGGGCGGTTGGTGAAAAACTGTTTTTT

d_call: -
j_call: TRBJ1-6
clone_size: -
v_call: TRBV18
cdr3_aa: CASSQRSYNSPLHF
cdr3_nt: TGTGCCAGCTCACAGCGCTCCTATAATTCACCCCTCCACTTT

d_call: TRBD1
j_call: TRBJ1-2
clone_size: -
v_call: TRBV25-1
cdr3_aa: CASSTTGAYGYTF
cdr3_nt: TGTGCCAGCAGTACAACAGGGGCCTATGGCTACACCTTC

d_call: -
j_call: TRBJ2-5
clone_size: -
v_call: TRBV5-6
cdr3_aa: CASSSGRRQETQYF
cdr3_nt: TGTGCCAGCAGCTCGGGACGTCGCCAAGAGACCCAGTACTTC

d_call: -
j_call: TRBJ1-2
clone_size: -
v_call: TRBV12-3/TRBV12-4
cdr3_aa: CASSLPGGYGYTF
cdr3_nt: TGTGCCAGCAGTTTGCCTGGCGGCTATGGCTACACCTTC

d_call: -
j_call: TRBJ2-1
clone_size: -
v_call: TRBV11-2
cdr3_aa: CASSWGAWAGGDNEQFF
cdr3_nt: TGTGCCAGCAGCTGGGGGGCCTGGGCAGGGGGGGACAATGAGCAGTTCTTC

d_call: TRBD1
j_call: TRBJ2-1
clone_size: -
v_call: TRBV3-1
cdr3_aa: CASSPDRVGTEQFF
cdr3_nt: TGTGCCAGCAGTCCGGACAGGGTCGGCACTGAGCAGTTCTTC

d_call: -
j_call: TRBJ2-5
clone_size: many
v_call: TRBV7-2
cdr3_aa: CASSLGITAQETQYF
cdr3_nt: TGTGCCAGCAGCTTAGGGATTACGGCTCAAGAGACCCAGTACTTC

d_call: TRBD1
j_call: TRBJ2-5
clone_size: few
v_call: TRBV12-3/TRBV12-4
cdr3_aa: CASSTTGLGTQYF
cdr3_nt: TGTGCCAGCAGTACGACAGGGTTGGGGACCCAGTACTTC

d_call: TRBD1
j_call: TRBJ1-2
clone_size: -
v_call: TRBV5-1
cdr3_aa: CASSPRGVDYGYTF
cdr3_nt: TGCGCCAGCAGCCCCAGGGGGGTCGACTATGGCTACACCTTC

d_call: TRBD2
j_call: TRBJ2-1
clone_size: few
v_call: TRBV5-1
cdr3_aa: CASSRGLAGYNEQFF
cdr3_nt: TGCGCCAGCAGCCGGGGACTAGCGGGATACAATGAGCAGTTCTTC